These T cell receptor beta chains were read from a single sample in a study of post-analysis software for immune sequencing data. MiXCR, run by TCRdb on the PCR reads, gives a single entry per CDR3 protein. This table has fewer than 850,000 distinct CDR3 sequences, about 32% appearing once. Input material: blood. Receptors originate from a girl aged 5 to 17 with multiple sclerosis. Each CDR3 is given with its conserved first and last residue. The D gene is left open where the match is weak. Clone size is stated in some rows and not others, as once, few, many or a class when expanded.

J: TRBJ2-5
size: few
D: .
V: TRBV20-1
DNA: TGCAGTGCTAGAGATGGCGGGCAGGCGGACGAGACCCAGTACTTC
CDR3: CSARDGGQADETQYF

J: TRBJ2-7
size: few
D: .
V: TRBV10-3
DNA: TGTGCCATGACGGAGGGCCCTGCGCGCGAGCAGTACTTC
CDR3: CAMTEGPAREQYF

J: TRBJ2-3
size: .
D: .
V: TRBV7-2
DNA: TGTGCCAGCAGCCAATTAGGGCTGTCAGATACGCAGTATTTT
CDR3: CASSQLGLSDTQYF

J: TRBJ2-4
size: .
D: .
V: TRBV27
DNA: TGTGCCAGCGGCTCATGGGCGGGTGGCTCCTACGGGCAGTACTTC
CDR3: CASGSWAGGSYGQYF

J: TRBJ2-3
size: few
D: TRBD2
V: TRBV10-3
DNA: TGTGCCAACGGACTAGCGGGCACAGATACGCAGTATTTT
CDR3: CANGLAGTDTQYF

J: TRBJ2-4
size: .
D: .
V: TRBV6-2/TRBV6-3
DNA: TGTGCCGGCAGAAATACACGAGGAAACATTCAGTACTTC
CDR3: CAGRNTRGNIQYF

J: TRBJ2-7
size: few
D: .
V: TRBV6-5
DNA: TGTGCCAGCAGTCGCACAGGAACCACCCTCTACGAGCAGTACTTC
CDR3: CASSRTGTTLYEQYF

J: TRBJ2-6
size: few
D: TRBD1
V: TRBV4-2
DNA: TGTGCCAGCAGCCGTACCGGGACAGGAGGCTCTGGGGCCAACGTCCTGACTTTC
CDR3: CASSRTGTGGSGANVLTF

J: TRBJ1-1
size: .
D: TRBD1
V: TRBV4-1
DNA: TGCGCCAGCAGCCAAATGGGACAGTTGAACACTGAAGCTTTCTTT
CDR3: CASSQMGQLNTEAFF

J: TRBJ2-5
size: .
D: .
V: TRBV18
DNA: TGTGCCAGCTCACCGCCGGGACAAGGCCCCTCCAGGTACTTC
CDR3: CASSPPGQGPSRYF

J: TRBJ2-7
size: .
D: TRBD1
V: TRBV7-2
DNA: TGTGCCAGCAGCCCCGGGACAGGACTAAGGTTTTTCGAGCAGTACTTC
CDR3: CASSPGTGLRFFEQYF

J: TRBJ1-1
size: .
D: TRBD1
V: TRBV20-1
DNA: TGCAGTGCTACCCGCCGGGACAGGGGGCTCACTGAAGCTTTCTTT
CDR3: CSATRRDRGLTEAFF

J: TRBJ1-5
size: .
D: .
V: TRBV20-1
DNA: TGCAGTGCTAACAAACTGGTGGACGGTAGCAATCAGCCCCAGCATTTT
CDR3: CSANKLVDGSNQPQHF

J: TRBJ2-5
size: many
D: TRBD1
V: TRBV29-1
DNA: TGCAGCGTTGGCAGGGGGCTGGAGACCCAGTACTTC
CDR3: CSVGRGLETQYF

J: TRBJ2-7
size: many
D: .
V: TRBV27
DNA: TGTGCCAGCAGTAAGGGTATAGAGCAGTACTTC
CDR3: CASSKGIEQYF

J: TRBJ2-3
size: .
D: .
V: TRBV20-1
DNA: TGCAGTGCTCGTCAGGGGGGGGATACGCAGTATTTT
CDR3: CSARQGGDTQYF

J: TRBJ1-2
size: .
D: .
V: TRBV28
DNA: TGTGCCAGCAGTTTAACAGATCCCTATGGCTACACCTTC
CDR3: CASSLTDPYGYTF

J: TRBJ2-7
size: many
D: TRBD1
V: TRBV20-1
DNA: TGCAGTGCTAGATCGACAGGGACACCCTACGAGCAGTACTTC
CDR3: CSARSTGTPYEQYF

J: TRBJ2-5
size: few
D: TRBD1
V: TRBV4-1
DNA: TGCGCCAGCAGCCCCAGCCAACAGGGGCAAGAGACCCAGTACTTC
CDR3: CASSPSQQGQETQYF

J: TRBJ1-6
size: .
D: .
V: TRBV6-4
DNA: TGTGCCAGCGGACAGAACTATAATTCACCCCTCCACTTT
CDR3: CASGQNYNSPLHF

J: TRBJ2-3
size: few
D: .
V: TRBV6-2/TRBV6-3
DNA: TGTGCCAGCAGTTACATTTCCGGGAGCACAGATACGCAGTATTTT
CDR3: CASSYISGSTDTQYF

J: TRBJ2-3
size: .
D: .
V: TRBV11-2
DNA: TGTGCCAGCGGCACCCCAGGCAACCCCACGCAGTATTTT
CDR3: CASGTPGNPTQYF

J: TRBJ1-5
size: .
D: .
V: TRBV6-5
DNA: TGTGCCAGCAGTTACTCGCCGCGGGGGCCAAATCAGCCCCAGCATTTT
CDR3: CASSYSPRGPNQPQHF

J: TRBJ2-3
size: .
D: .
V: TRBV29-1
DNA: TGCAGCGTTGACCGGGTAGGAGATACGCAGTATTTT
CDR3: CSVDRVGDTQYF

J: TRBJ2-7
size: .
D: .
V: TRBV28
DNA: TGTGCCAGCACCTCTACGATCGAGACCCGGGGGTCCTACGAGCAGTACTTC
CDR3: CASTSTIETRGSYEQYF

J: TRBJ1-2
size: few
D: .
V: TRBV7-2
DNA: TGTGCCAGCAGCTTAGACAAGGGACCTGGGGCTGGCTACACCTTC
CDR3: CASSLDKGPGAGYTF

J: TRBJ1-2
size: once
D: .
V: TRBV20-1
DNA: TGCAGTGCTAGAGAGGCCGGGGGAGATGGCTACACCTTC
CDR3: CSAREAGGDGYTF

J: TRBJ1-6
size: .
D: .
V: TRBV3-1
DNA: TGTGCCAGCAGCCCTCGGGACTCAAATTCACCCCTCCACTTT
CDR3: CASSPRDSNSPLHF

J: TRBJ2-1
size: .
D: TRBD2
V: TRBV9
DNA: TGTGCCAGCAGCCGCCGACTAGCGGGGCCCACCACCTCCTACAATGAGCAGTTCTTC
CDR3: CASSRRLAGPTTSYNEQFF